Below are 5 T cell receptor beta chains sequenced from a single sample in a study of graft-versus-host responses after intestinal transplantation. Only in-frame clones appear in the TCRdb table, and some are missing; sequencing was by immunoSEQ multiplex PCR. The sample has about 110,000 clones; 80% to 90% are singletons. Their cognate antigens are unknown. The sequenced sample was unstimulated CD4+ T cells sorted from spleen or lymph node cells, obtained before transplant. These receptors were taken from a human donor who was the organ donor for an intestinal transplant.

The V and J genes are TRBV13 and TRBJ2-3, with a weak D call TRBD1 (6 bases). Trimming pared 1 base from V and 3 bases from J, leaving 20 bases between. CDR3 length: 18 residues. Looked up from germline, CDR1 is PRHDT and CDR2 is FYEKMQ (reference sequence). CDR3: CASSLEGVTAVATDTQYF. As DNA, the CDR3 is TGTGCCAGCAGCTTAGAGGGGGTAACGGCCGTGGCGACAGATACGCAGTATTTT.

This chain joins TRBV6-6 and TRBJ1-2; 9 bases align to TRBD1. The CDR3 runs to 14 residues. V shed 6 bases and J 2 bases; nucleotides not matched to a gene: 4. Germline CDR1 is MNHNY and CDR2 is SVGAGI (reference sequence). The CDR3 sequence: CASRGQGLNYGYTF. The CDR3 region has the DNA TGTGCCAGCAGGGGACAGGGCCTCAACTATGGCTACACCTTC.

This clone was seen only a few times. The chain is built from TRBV2 and TRBJ1-2; D perhaps matches TRBD1 (5 bases). The CDR3 loop spans 16 amino acids. The ends were cut back, 4 bases at V and 7 bases at J, with 22 bases in the middle. Germline V CDR1 and CDR2: SNHLY, FYNNEI. CDR3 nucleotide sequence: TGTGCCAGCAGTGCTACCCGTAGGGGCAAGTTGCTTGGCTACACCTTC. Amino acids: CASSATRRGKLLGYTF.

V is TRBV6-5 and J is TRBJ1-5, with D perhaps matching TRBD1 (6 bases). The CDR3 runs 13 residues. The V gene's germline CDR1 is MNHEY and CDR2 SVGAGI. The ends were cut back, 6 bases at V and 3 bases at J, with 9 bases in the middle. The CDR3 region has the DNA TGTGCCAGCAGAAGGACAGTCAATCAGCCCCAGCATTTT. Protein sequence: CASRRTVNQPQHF.

This chain links TRBV6-5 with TRBJ2-7; D might be TRBD1 (6 bases). This CDR3 has 11 amino acids. Trimming removed 6 bases at V and 4 bases at J, with 7 bases between. Germline CDR1 is MNHEY and CDR2 is SVGAGI. CDR3: CASRQGYEQYF. For the CDR3, the DNA is TGTGCCAGCAGACAGGGTTACGAGCAGTACTTC.